These T cell receptor beta chains were read from a single sample in a study of T cells in Graves' hyperthyroidism and ophthalmopathy. One entry per CDR3 protein, called by TCRdb with MiXCR from the multiplex PCR reads. Of over 200,000 distinct CDR3 sequences listed, about 16% are singletons. The sequencing input was blood. These receptors all come from a man aged 40-49 years with Graves' hyperthyroidism. CDR3s include the opening cysteine and the closing phenylalanine or tryptophan. A D gene is named only where the DNA matches it firmly. Expanded clones get a size class; other rows say once, few or many, or leave the size out.

clone_size j_call v_call d_call cdr3_nt cdr3_aa
NA TRBJ2-3 TRBV18 NA TGTGCCAGCTCACCGGGTCCTAGCTCAGATACGCAGTATTTT CASSPGPSSDTQYF
few TRBJ1-1 TRBV7-2 NA TGTGCCAGCAGCTTTTCGGACGGGAACACTGAAGCTTTCTTT CASSFSDGNTEAFF
NA TRBJ2-2 TRBV4-2 TRBD2 TGTGCCAGTAGCCAAAGGACTAGTGACACCGGGGAGCTGTTTTTT CASSQRTSDTGELFF
many TRBJ2-3 TRBV28 NA TGTGCCAGCAGTCTCCCGGGAGAAATGCAGATAGATACGCAGTATTTT CASSLPGEMQIDTQYF
NA TRBJ1-4 TRBV29-1 NA TGCAGCGCGCACAGGGTCTGCGAAAAACTGTTTTTT CSAHRVCEKLFF
many TRBJ1-1 TRBV18 NA TGTGCCAGCTCACCACCTATTCAGCTGAACACTGAAGCTTTCTTT CASSPPIQLNTEAFF
NA TRBJ2-7 TRBV28 NA TGTGCCAGCAGCCGTTTCCACGAGCAGTACTTC CASSRFHEQYF
many TRBJ2-2 TRBV4-3 NA TGCGCCAGCAGCCAACTGGACACCGGGGAGCTGTTTTTT CASSQLDTGELFF
NA TRBJ2-5 TRBV5-6 TRBD1 TGTGCCAGCAGCTTGCCGGACAGGTACCAAGAGACCCAGTACTTC CASSLPDRYQETQYF
few TRBJ2-2 TRBV27 TRBD2 TGTGCCAGCAGTTCTCGACTAGCGGGGGGGTCGGACACCGGGGAGCTGTTTTTT CASSSRLAGGSDTGELFF
NA TRBJ1-3 TRBV7-2 NA TGTGCCAGCAGCCCTAACGCCGGACAGATCTCTGGAAACACCATATATTTT CASSPNAGQISGNTIYF
once TRBJ2-5 TRBV11-2 TRBD1 TGTGCCAGCAGCTTACCGGGACAGGGAGAGACCCAGTACTTC CASSLPGQGETQYF
many TRBJ1-2 TRBV30 NA TGTGCCTGGAGTCCCTCAGGGCCCCAGGGCTACACCTTC CAWSPSGPQGYTF
NA TRBJ2-3 TRBV28 TRBD1 TGTGCCAGCAGTCAGACAGGGTTTGGGGTTACAGATACGCAGTATTTT CASSQTGFGVTDTQYF
NA TRBJ1-2 TRBV30 NA TGTGCCTGGCTTATTTTGAACGGACAGAAGAATATGGACTACACCTTC CAWLILNGQKNMDYTF
few TRBJ2-2 TRBV6-1 NA TGTGCCAGCGCCCCGACCTCGAACACCGGGGAGCTGTTTTTT CASAPTSNTGELFF
many TRBJ1-1 TRBV2 NA TGTGCCAGCAGTGAGTGGGATCGAGCTGAAGCTTTCTTT CASSEWDRAEAFF
many TRBJ1-5 TRBV5-1 NA TGCGCCAGCAGGCCGGACAGCCAAGGGCCCCAGCATTTT CASRPDSQGPQHF
many TRBJ2-1 TRBV11-2 NA TGTGCCAGCAGCTATATAGGGGACTACAATGAGCAGTTCTTC CASSYIGDYNEQFF
many TRBJ2-7 TRBV20-1 NA TGCAGTGCTAGATCCGGGGCCGGGGTTTACAACGAGCAGTACTTC CSARSGAGVYNEQYF
many TRBJ2-3 TRBV6-1 NA TGTGCCAGCAGGGGTTCGAGGTTGGGCACAGATACGCAGTATTTT CASRGSRLGTDTQYF
NA TRBJ1-5 TRBV7-9 TRBD1 TGTGCCAGCAGCGCGACAGGGGGAGGCAATCAGCCCCAGCATTTT CASSATGGGNQPQHF
many TRBJ1-4 TRBV7-2 NA TGTGCCAGCAGCCTAAGACGAGACGAAAAACTGTTTTTT CASSLRRDEKLFF
few TRBJ1-6 TRBV10-2 TRBD1 TGCGCCAGCATTAAACAGGGGGCACGTGGTTCACCCCTCCACTTT CASIKQGARGSPLHF
NA TRBJ2-1 TRBV6-1 NA TGTGCCAGCACCCCCGGCCTATGGAGTGCCAGCTCCTACAATGAGCAGTTCTTC CASTPGLWSASSYNEQFF
many TRBJ1-6 TRBV6-1 TRBD1 TGTGCCAGCACCGATCCCGGGACAGGGGTTTCACCCCTCCACTTT CASTDPGTGVSPLHF
many TRBJ2-3 TRBV20-1 NA TGCAGTGCCCCTACGACCCCCATGGGGCTCACAGATACGCAGTATTTT CSAPTTPMGLTDTQYF
few TRBJ1-2 TRBV16 NA TGTGCCAGCAGCCCGACTATCACCGAAAAAAGGGCTGGCGACTATGGCTACACCTTC CASSPTITEKRAGDYGYTF
NA TRBJ2-5 TRBV2 TRBD2 TGTGCCAGCAGTGACGCGACTAGCGGGCAAGAGACCCAGTACTTC CASSDATSGQETQYF
NA TRBJ1-4 TRBV6-1 NA TGTGCCAGCAGTAGGCAGGAGGCAGCAACTAATGAAAAACTGTTTTTT CASSRQEAATNEKLFF
NA TRBJ1-3 TRBV7-2 TRBD1 TGTGCCAGCAGCCCGCTACAGGGGGGCAACACCATATATTTT CASSPLQGGNTIYF